This TCR beta chain was profiled in a study of OX40 agonist ivuxolimab in advanced cancers. Across the study: Among those treated, three patients had partial responses, one with hepatocellular carcinoma and two with cutaneous melanoma.

As regards this clone: Its cognate antigen is unknown.

Germline assignment: CDR1 LGHNA and CDR2 YSLEER. This CDR3 has 14 amino acids. V was clipped by 4 bases and J by 0 bases, with 8 bases between them. Notes on the study in general: The CD4+ and CD8+ T cells in the blood had expanded clonally by week 6 at 0.1 to 3.0 mg/kg.

Exclusion of a patient followed from autoimmune disease history or systemic immunosuppression. Researchers took blood at baseline, on cycle 4 day 1, and on cycle 7 day 1. The assay was immunoSEQ multiplex PCR, and TCRdb's table has in-frame clones only and misses some. This table has just over 95,000 clones, about 85% appearing once. The chain uses TRBV4-3 and TRBJ2-3; D gene uncertain. This TCR was sampled from an adult with an advanced solid tumor such as melanoma, head and neck, liver or kidney cancer. The sequenced sample was CD4+ or CD8+ T cells sorted from blood, obtained in a trial of the OX40 agonist ivuxolimab. The CDR3 DNA reads TGCGCCAGCAGCCCCAATCCTAGCACAGATACGCAGTATTTT. It specifies CASSPNPSTDTQYF.